Following are 22 T cell receptor beta chains from one sample sequenced in a study of beta chain features in type 1 diabetes. Regarding the study as a whole: The study found moderately but significantly shorter TCRB CDR3s in all four CD4+ subsets of Type 1 diabetes patients.

Antigens of these TCRs are unknown. As every portion of the isolated RNA was reverse transcribed, the sequencing read expressed TCRB transcripts. This table comes from immunoSEQ multiplex PCR, and its TCRdb copy is limited to in-frame clones, with some not included. The table includes around 600,000 clones, 9.5% to 15% detected once. Sequencing used naive CD4+ T cells from blood. These receptors came from a man aged 25-45 years with type 1 diabetes.

This clone was recorded a few times. The chain recombines TRBV6-5 with TRBJ1-1, with D possibly being TRBD1 (5 bases). The V end was cut by 5 bases, the J end by 4 bases, with 11 bases between. The CDR3 length is 13 residues. Germline lookup yields CDR1 MNHEY and CDR2 SVGAGI. The CDR3 reads CASSQGGVTEAFF. The DNA of the CDR3 is TGTGCCAGCAGTCAGGGAGGAGTCACTGAAGCTTTCTTT.

The rearrangement uses TRBV5-1 and TRBJ1-4; 8 nucleotides line up with TRBD1. This CDR3 spans 15 amino acids. V was clipped by 5 bases and J by 8 bases; unmatched bases: 11. The germline gives CDR1 SGHRS, CDR2 YFSETQ. For the CDR3, the DNA is TGCGCCAGCAGTCCCAACAGGGGGGAAGTAGAAAAACTGTTTTTT. It is translated as CASSPNRGEVEKLFF.

The rearrangement links TRBV2 to TRBJ2-1; 8 bases are shared with TRBD2. The germline V gene has CDR1 SNHLY and CDR2 FYNNEI. J was trimmed by 5 bases and V by 4 bases; bases with no gene match: 10. The CDR3 runs 16 residues. CDR3 sequence (DNA): TGTGCCAGCAGTGCACATAGCGGGGTAAGGGACAATGAGCAGTTCTTC. Translation: CASSAHSGVRDNEQFF.

This rearrangement joins TRBV5-6 to TRBJ1-2; no clear D gene. V was cut by 4 bases and J by 0 bases, with 22 bases left in between. This CDR3 is built from 18 residues. The germline CDR1 and CDR2 sequences are SGHDT and YYEEEE. The CDR3 nucleotides read TGTGCCAGCAGCCCCCCTGGGTCGGGGATCTTGGCTAACTATGGCTACACCTTC. This translates into CASSPPGSGILANYGYTF.

The chain carries TRBV14 and TRBJ1-1, with 8 bases identical to TRBD1. With V trimmed by 4 bases and J by 7 bases, 5 bases remained unmatched. This CDR3 comprises 13 residues. Germline V gene sequence: CDR1 SGHDN, CDR2 FVKESK. CDR3 sequence reads: CASSRDRQDEAFF. The CDR3 coding sequence is TGTGCCAGCAGCCGGGACAGGCAGGATGAAGCTTTCTTT.

V usage is TRBV6-6 and J usage is TRBJ1-5; 10 nucleotides agree with TRBD1. V trimming: 6 bases; J trimming: 1 base; junction bases outside the gene matches: 3. The CDR3 has 15 residues. CDR1 and CDR2 from the germline V gene are MNHNY and SVGAGI (reference sequence). CDR3 residues: CASRGQGISNQPQHF. In DNA, the CDR3 is TGTGCCAGCAGGGGACAGGGGATCAGCAATCAGCCCCAGCATTTT.

The V gene is TRBV29-1, the J gene TRBJ1-2; the D is unclear. The CDR3 loop spans 11 amino acids. The germline V gene encodes CDR1 SQVTM and CDR2 ANQGSEA. V was shortened by 7 bases and J by 6 bases, with 12 bases between the two germline ends. The CDR3 coding sequence is TGCAGCGCTGGAAGGGCGGATGGCTACACCTTC. Amino acid sequence: CSAGRADGYTF. The full variable domain, rest sourced from reference TRBV29-1 and TRBJ1-2, is SAVISQKPSRDICQRGTSLTIQCQVDSQVTMMFWYRQQPGQSLTLIATANQGSEATYESGFVIDKFPISRPNLTFSTLTVSNMSPEDSSIYLCSAGRADGYTFGSGTRLTVV.

J is TRBJ2-5 and V is TRBV2; a weak D match, TRBD1 (5 bases). This CDR3 is built from 14 residues. The germline gives CDR1 SNHLY, CDR2 FYNNEI. The V end lost 7 bases, the J end lost 2 bases, and 14 bases lay between the germline ends. The CDR3 DNA reads TGTGCCAGCATGGGGCAGTTAGGTCAAGAGACCCAGTACTTC. It specifies CASMGQLGQETQYF.

The chain has TRBV29-1 and TRBJ2-7; TRBD1 aligns across 7 bases. The CDR3 is made up of 14 amino acids. CDR1 is SQVTM, CDR2 ANQGSEA, per germline. V dropped 4 bases and J dropped 2; count of bases not matched to a gene: 8. For the CDR3, the DNA is TGCAGCGTTGGGTGGGACAGTACCACCTACGAGCAGTACTTC. Protein: CSVGWDSTTYEQYF.

This sequence joins TRBV30 and TRBJ2-5, with 8 positions matching TRBD1. CDR3 length equals 13 residues. Per germline, CDR1 GTSNPN and CDR2 SVGIG (reference sequence). After removal of 3 bases from V and 4 bases from J, the junction contained 4 bases not matched to a gene. In DNA form, the CDR3 reads TGTGCCTGGAGCGAAGACAGGGGAGAGACCCAGTACTTC. Translation: CAWSEDRGETQYF.

The rearrangement links TRBV9 to TRBJ1-3, with a weak D call TRBD1 (5 bases). The germline gives CDR1 SGDLS, CDR2 YYNGEE. The CDR3 length is 15 residues. Trimming stripped 2 bases from V and 0 bases from J, with 9 bases between. DNA of the CDR3: TGTGCCAGCAGCGTCGGCGGGGCCTCTGGAAACACCATATATTTT. Its protein is CASSVGGASGNTIYF.

Concerning this clone itself: Other DNA sequences within the sample encode an identical CDR3. The chain joins TRBV14 to TRBJ1-5, with no clear D. V shed 1 base and J shed 2 bases, with 6 bases lying between them. The CDR3 length is 14 residues. The V gene's germline CDR1 is SGHDN and CDR2 FVKESK. The CDR3 loop reads CASSQGGGNQPQHF. In nucleotides, the CDR3 is TGTGCCAGCAGCCAAGGCGGGGGCAATCAGCCCCAGCATTTT. The entire variable domain, with the rest obtained from reference TRBV14 and TRBJ1-5, is as follows: EAGVTQFPSHSVIEKGQTVTLRCDPISGHDNLYWYRRVMGKEIKFLLHFVKESKQDESGMPNNRFLAERTGGTYSTLKVQPAELEDSGVYFCASSQGGGNQPQHFGDGTRLSIL.

The chain joins TRBV9 to TRBJ1-3; D remains ambiguous. CDR1 SGDLS and CDR2 YYNGEE come from the germline V gene. V was clipped by 0 bases and J by 2 bases, with 6 bases between them. The CDR3 extends over 14 amino acids. The CDR3 loop is CASSVGAPGNTIYF. The CDR3 bases are TGTGCCAGCAGCGTAGGCGCACCTGGAAACACCATATATTTT.

V is TRBV28 and J is TRBJ2-7; no clear D gene. Looked up from germline, CDR1 is MDHEN and CDR2 is SYDVKM. The V gene lost 7 bases and the J gene lost 2 bases, with 9 bases spanning the gap. The CDR3 contains 12 residues. The CDR3 reads CASNVKAYEQYF. The CDR3 coding sequence is TGTGCCAGCAACGTTAAAGCCTACGAGCAGTACTTC.

The V and J genes are TRBV28 and TRBJ2-3, with 8 bases that match TRBD2. Germline V gene lookup returns CDR1 MDHEN and CDR2 SYDVKM. CDR3 length: 15 amino acids. J lost 0 bases, V lost 3 bases, and 2 bases had no gene match. The CDR3: CASSFLAGSTDTQYF. The CDR3 coding sequence is TGTGCCAGCAGTTTCTTAGCGGGGAGCACAGATACGCAGTATTTT.

V gene TRBV29-1 combines with J gene TRBJ2-5, with TRBD1 identical over 7 bases. Germline trimming cut 8 bases from V and 2 bases from J; bases unmatched to any gene: 8. The CDR3 has 13 residues. The germline V gene has CDR1 SQVTM and CDR2 ANQGSEA. The CDR3: CSLTDRDQETQYF. Written as DNA, the CDR3 is TGCAGCCTAACAGACAGGGATCAAGAGACCCAGTACTTC.

This clone was counted a few times. The chain combines TRBV5-1 with TRBJ2-2; the match to TRBD2 covers 7 bases. Germline CDR1 and CDR2: SGHRS and YFSETQ. J was trimmed by 5 bases and V by 4 bases; bases with no gene match: 14. The length of the CDR3 is 17 residues. The CDR3 here is CASSPGDAGERTGELFF. The DNA for the CDR3 is TGCGCCAGCAGCCCTGGGGATGCGGGGGAGCGAACCGGGGAGCTGTTTTTT.

The J gene is TRBJ2-3, the V gene TRBV29-1, with D tentatively TRBD1 (6 bases). Germline V gives CDR1 SQVTM, CDR2 ANQGSEA. The CDR3 extends over 14 amino acids. V lost 6 bases and J 5 bases, leaving 18 bases between the germline ends. The CDR3 nucleotides read TGCAGCGTGGCGGCAGGGGCAATCAGAGATACGCAGTATTTT. The encoded protein is CSVAAGAIRDTQYF.

This clone occurred a few times. Other DNA sequences in the same sample also yield this CDR3. CDR3 nucleotide sequence: TGCGCCAGCAGCACCGGACAGGGCTCCTACGAGCAGTACTTC. As protein: CASSTGQGSYEQYF. The chain is built from TRBV5-1 and TRBJ2-7; TRBD1 agrees at 8 bases. Per germline, CDR1 SGHRS and CDR2 YFSETQ. The CDR3 spans 14 residues. Trimming removed 4 bases from V and 0 bases from J; junction bases left unmatched: 3. Based on the CDR3 plus reference TRBV5-1 and TRBJ2-7, the full variable domain is KAGVTQTPRYLIKTRGQQVTLSCSPISGHRSVSWYQQTPGQGLQFLFEYFSETQRNKGNFPGRFSGRQFSNSRSEMNVSTLELGDSALYLCASSTGQGSYEQYFGPGTRLTVT.

The chain couples TRBV11-2 to TRBJ2-7; 7 positions match TRBD1. Germline V lookup: CDR1 SGHAT, CDR2 FQNNGV. The CDR3 has 14 residues. V was pared by 5 bases and J by 2 bases, with 6 bases of the junction left unmatched. DNA of the CDR3: TGTGCCAGCAGCACGACAGGGCCACCCTACGAGCAGTACTTC. This translates into CASSTTGPPYEQYF.

In this sample, this clone turned up a few times. This chain connects TRBV12-5 to TRBJ2-1, with 8 positions matching TRBD2. The CDR3 is 14 residues long. The germline CDR1 and CDR2 sequences are LGHNT and FRNRAP. V shed 6 bases and J 6 bases; nucleotides not matched to a gene: 7. Here the CDR3 DNA reads TGTGCTAGTGGCCACGGGAGGGGTGTCAATGAGCAGTTCTTC. It codes for CASGHGRGVNEQFF.

The chain recombines TRBV14 with TRBJ2-1, with D tentatively TRBD2 (5 bases). Trimming shortened V by 4 bases and J by 7 bases, and 11 bases separated the two germline ends. Per the germline V gene, CDR1 is SGHDN and CDR2 is FVKESK. The CDR3 consists of 13 residues. The CDR3 region is CASSLDTRNEQFF. The CDR3 DNA is TGTGCCAGCAGCCTAGATACTAGGAATGAGCAGTTCTTC.